The subject of this entry is one T cell receptor beta chain. These data are taken from a study of blood T cell repertoires in COVID-19. The CDR3 is 17 residues long. V lost 1 base and J 6 bases, leaving 21 bases between the germline ends. From germline, CDR1 is MGHRA and CDR2 YSYEKL. The repertoire was sequenced with immunoSEQ multiplex PCR; TCRdb's copy has only in-frame clones and lacks some. Found here are roughly 220,000 clones, 82% of them singletons; the top ten hold approximately 7.6%. The chain employs TRBV4-1 and TRBJ1-2; D ambiguous. The specimen sequenced was peripheral blood. This clonotype originated in a woman aged 80 or over with COVID-19, enrolled during active disease. CDR3 residues: CASSQGYTRAGRDGYTF. The CDR3 DNA reads as TGCGCCAGCAGCCAAGGGTACACTCGTGCGGGTCGGGATGGCTACACCTTC.